There are a few counts of the clone carrying this TCR beta chain. MiXCR was run by TCRdb on the RT-PCR reads, yielding one entry per CDR3 protein. The sample includes roughly 500,000 distinct CDR3 sequences, 20% to 25% seen only once; the top ten take under 3.5%. The data are from a study of response to subunit inactivated influenza vaccine. CDR3 length: 13 amino acids. CDR1 is SGHTA, CDR2 FQGNSA, per germline. The V end was cut by 1 base, the J end by 6 bases, with 10 bases between. The same sample was also used in a study of T cells expressing NK-cell markers. This second report adds: UMIs accompanied the 5'RACE template switching by which TCR beta cDNA was made. HCMV seropositivity characterized seven of the eight sequenced donors, and seronegativity one. Dominance of the CD3+CD56-NKG2C+ fraction by these clonotypes also held in four donors.

The sequence came from a man in his fifties or sixties who received an inactivated influenza vaccine. The rearrangement links TRBV7-2 to TRBJ2-7; possibly TRBD2 for D (6 bases). The sample here was CD4+ T cells sorted from PBMCs, taken approximately 12 days after vaccination. DNA for the CDR3: TGTGCCAGCAGCTTAGTATGGCGGGGCGAGCAGTACTTC. This translates into CASSLVWRGEQYF.